This note documents a single T cell receptor beta chain sequence. Its antigen is undetermined. Here immunoSEQ multiplex PCR was the method, and the copy in TCRdb shows in-frame clones only, minus some. The sample carries 94,000 or so clones, more than 95% recorded once. The sample originates from a study of siplizumab effects on memory and regulatory T cells. Study-wide findings and caveats: Assignment to unstimulated subsets succeeded for only a minor fraction of the alloreactive clones. Major contributors to the alloresponse seemed to be naive T cells, which also appeared more diverse than memory cells. On average, about 70% of mappable alloreactive CD4+ clones were Treg-derived under siplizumab, against 25% to 30% in controls.

Germline CDR1 is MRHNA and CDR2 is SNTAGT. The CDR3 is 15 residues long. V lost 3 bases to trimming and J lost 0 bases, with 11 bases between them. The study took a few donor pairs, and their unstimulated naive, memory, effector memory and TEMRA subsets were sequenced. Material: naive CD4+ T cells sorted from blood. This chain connects TRBV6-4 to TRBJ1-2; D call uncertain. The sequence came from a human donor in good health. In DNA, the CDR3 is TGTGCCAGCAGTGAACTGGAGATACCTAACTATGGCTACACCTTC. Translated: CASSELEIPNYGYTF.